Each of the 21 T cell receptor beta chains below was sequenced from the same sample in a study of OX40 agonist ivuxolimab in advanced cancers. Receptor libraries were prepared by the immunoSEQ multiplex PCR assay. As stored in TCRdb, this immuneACCESS dataset retains in-frame rearrangements with V and J assigned. A fraction of the clones does not appear; measured against another copy, unresolved V genes explain less than half of the discrepancy, and the remainder lacks a known reason. The sample has approximately 87,000 clones on record, about nine tenths of them singletons. Around 4.3% of the sample goes to the ten largest clones. This specimen was CD4+ or CD8+ T cells sorted from blood, taken in a trial of the OX40 agonist ivuxolimab. These receptors all come from an adult with an advanced solid tumor such as melanoma, head and neck, liver or kidney cancer.

A single count supports this clone. The chain has TRBV30 and TRBJ2-3, with no clear D. The CDR3 is made up of 16 amino acids. From germline, CDR1 is GTSNPN and CDR2 SVGIG (reference sequence). V lost 0 bases and J lost 0, with 13 bases in between. The CDR3 nucleotides are TGTGCCTGGAGTGTAAAATACGAATCAAGCACAGATACGCAGTATTTT. It yields the protein CAWSVKYESSTDTQYF. Supplemented by reference TRBV30 and TRBJ2-3, the full variable domain reads SQTIHQWPATLVQPVGSPLSLECTVEGTSNPNLYWYRQAAGRGLQLLFYSVGIGQISSEVPQNLSASRPQDRQFILSSKKLLLSDSGFYLCAWSVKYESSTDTQYFGPGTRLTVL.

Of note for this clone: Relative to the germline gene, one junction end is altered; a read error may explain this. CDR3 sequence: CASSSNEGDTQYF. CDR3 in DNA: TGTGCTAGCAGCTCAAACGAGGGAGATACGCAGTATTTT. The chain links TRBV7-7 to TRBJ2-3; D perhaps matches TRBD2 (5 bases). This CDR3 contains 13 residues. Germline CDR1 and CDR2: SSHAT and FNYEAQ (reference sequence).

The chain carries TRBV10-2 and TRBJ2-5; the D call may be TRBD1 or TRBD2 (6 bases each). The germline gives CDR1 WSHSY, CDR2 SAAADI. The CDR3 is made up of 15 amino acids. V gave up 4 bases and J gave up 5 bases, with 17 bases separating them. CDR3 nucleotide sequence: TGCGCCAGCAGTGCTTATCCTAGGAGGGGGGAGACCCAGTACTTC. Translating it yields CASSAYPRRGETQYF.

This CDR3 is CASSGRQGRTTNEKLFF. The CDR3 bases are TGTGCCAGCAGCGGACGACAGGGGAGAACAACTAATGAAAAACTGTTTTTT. The V and J genes are TRBV2 and TRBJ1-4; 8 nucleotides align to TRBD1. Germline V gene sequence: CDR1 SNHLY, CDR2 FYNNEI. Trimming removed 6 bases from V and 0 bases from J; junction bases left unmatched: 9. The CDR3 spans 17 residues. Combining the CDR3 with reference TRBV2 and TRBJ1-4 gives the whole variable domain EPEVTQTPSHQVTQMGQEVILRCVPISNHLYFYWYRQILGQKVEFLVSFYNNEISEKSEIFDDQFSVERPDGSNFTLKIRSTKLEDSAMYFCASSGRQGRTTNEKLFFGSGTQLSVL.

The chain is built from TRBV21-1 and TRBJ1-1; the table gives TRBD1 as D, unverified against the DNA. TRBV21-1 is a pseudogene segment. The CDR3 is 18 amino acids. The DNA of the CDR3 is TGTGCCAGCAGCACCCCGGGACAAACGAACTCTGGATACACTGAAGCTTTCTTT. Its protein is CASSTPGQTNSGYTEAFF.

This sequence joins TRBV27 and TRBJ1-2, with 9 bases fitting TRBD1. Germline lookup yields CDR1 MNHEY and CDR2 SMNVEV (reference sequence). The CDR3 covers 15 residues. The V gene end was trimmed by 5 bases and the J gene end by 8 bases; junction bases not matched to a gene: 12. Here the CDR3 DNA reads TGTGCCAGCAGTGAGGGACAGGGTACCTCCCGGGGCTACACCTTC. Translation gives CASSEGQGTSRGYTF.

Comments on this clone: The junction departs from the called germline gene at one end, perhaps through a read error. The chain combines TRBV29-1 with TRBJ2-4, with no clear D. The germline V gene has CDR1 SQVTM and CDR2 ANQGSEA. The CDR3 is 13 amino acids. The CDR3: CSVEGSGRDIQYF. As DNA, the CDR3 is TGCAGCGTCGAAGGGTCAGGCCGGGACATTCAGTACTTC.

This clone has only one observation. The V and J genes are TRBV19 and TRBJ1-4, with a tentative D call TRBD1 (6 bases). The length of the CDR3 is 13 residues. Germline CDR1 reads LNHDA; CDR2 reads SQIVND (reference sequence). V was shortened by 7 bases and J by 7 bases, with 13 bases between the two germline ends. DNA of the CDR3: TGTGCCAGTATAGAGGGGGTAAGTGAAAAACTGTTTTTT. Its translation: CASIEGVSEKLFF.

The chain has TRBV6-1 and TRBJ2-5; D gene unclear. Per germline, CDR1 MNHNS and CDR2 SASEGT. Trimming cost V 2 bases and J 0 bases, with 13 bases left between them. The length of the CDR3 is 16 residues. CDR3 in amino acids: CASSEFQPQYQETQYF. CDR3 nucleotides: TGTGCCAGCAGTGAATTCCAACCTCAATACCAAGAGACCCAGTACTTC.

The rearrangement joins TRBV7-3 to TRBJ2-1; a weak D match, TRBD2 (5 bases). The ends were cut back, 2 bases at V and 3 bases at J, with 14 bases in the middle. This CDR3 comprises 16 residues. Germline V lookup: CDR1 SGHTA, CDR2 FQGTGA. The CDR3 DNA follows: TGTGCCAGCAGCTTAGTAGCGCCGACCCACTACAATGAGCAGTTCTTC. Its protein product is CASSLVAPTHYNEQFF. The full variable domain, its missing parts supplied by reference TRBV7-3 and TRBJ2-1, is GAGVSQTPSNKVTEKGKYVELRCDPISGHTALYWYRQSLGQGPEFLIYFQGTGAADDSGLPNDRFFAVRPEGSVSTLKIQRTERGDSAVYLCASSLVAPTHYNEQFFGPGTRLTVL.

This chain connects TRBV25-1 to TRBJ2-3, with a tentative D call TRBD1 (6 bases). Trimming took 3 bases from V and 6 from J, leaving 13 bases between them. From germline, CDR1 is MGHDK and CDR2 SYGVNS. The CDR3 sequence is 14 residues long. CDR3 in amino acids: CASSDPRTVDTQYF. The CDR3 DNA sequence: TGTGCCAGCAGTGACCCGAGGACAGTGGATACGCAGTATTTT.

The rearrangement uses TRBV7-8 and TRBJ2-7, with TRBD1 identical over 10 bases. V lost 5 bases to trimming and J lost 4 bases; unmatched junction nucleotides: 11. This CDR3 contains 16 residues. Per germline, CDR1 SGHVS and CDR2 FQNEAQ. The CDR3 is CASSPNTGDRGYEQYF. CDR3 nucleotide sequence: TGTGCCAGCAGCCCCAACACGGGGGACAGGGGATACGAGCAGTACTTC.

The chain joins TRBV4-1 to TRBJ1-1; no firm D call. Trimming cost V 1 base and J 5 bases, with 17 bases left between them. The CDR3 is made up of 16 amino acids. Germline-derived CDR1 and CDR2 are MGHRA and YSYEKL. The CDR3 here is CASSQGVSWQETEAFF. The CDR3 DNA follows: TGCGCCAGCAGCCAAGGGGTCTCTTGGCAAGAAACTGAAGCTTTCTTT.

The chain uses TRBV5-1 and TRBJ1-1; no firm D call. Germline CDR1 reads SGHRS; CDR2 reads YFSETQ. V was pared by 0 bases and J by 0 bases, with 12 bases between. The CDR3 has 16 residues. The CDR3 nucleotides are TGCGCCAGCAGCTTGGCCGGTACGAGTATGAACACTGAAGCTTTCTTT. Translating gives CASSLAGTSMNTEAFF.

This chain links TRBV15 with TRBJ2-7, with D hard to call. Germline CDR1 is LNHNV and CDR2 is YYDKDF (reference sequence). CDR3 length equals 13 residues. V was cut by 0 bases and J by 2 bases, with 5 bases left in between. CDR3 nucleotide sequence: TGTGCCACCAGCAGAGACTCAGCCTACGAGCAGTACTTC. This encodes CATSRDSAYEQYF.

This sequence joins TRBV6-5 and TRBJ1-4; D gene unclear. The germline V gene encodes CDR1 MNHEY and CDR2 SVGAGI. The CDR3 is made up of 13 amino acids. Trimming pared 8 bases from V and 4 bases from J, leaving 11 bases between. The CDR3 nucleotides read TGTGCCAGCGGTGGGCAGATTAATGAAAAACTGTTTTTT. Translating it yields CASGGQINEKLFF.

CDR3 bases: TGTGCCAGCAGCCAGGGACTAGCGGGCTCCGGGACCCAGTACTTC. It is translated as CASSQGLAGSGTQYF. V is TRBV7-2 and J is TRBJ2-5; 12 nucleotides agree with TRBD2. The V segment lost 5 bases and the J segment 7 bases; nucleotides outside the gene matches: 8. The CDR3 is made up of 15 amino acids. Germline V gives CDR1 SGHTA, CDR2 FQGNSA.

The chain couples TRBV6-5 to TRBJ1-1; tentative D call: TRBD1 (5 bases). Trimming took off 6 bases at V and 5 bases at J, with 13 bases between the two ends. Germline V CDR1 and CDR2: MNHEY, SVGAGI. The CDR3 is made up of 13 amino acids. The CDR3, as DNA: TGTGCCAGCAGCTTAGGGGAGGGGACTGAAGCTTTCTTT. It yields the protein CASSLGEGTEAFF.

This chain's CDR3 is CASRRGLAGDNEQYF. DNA for the CDR3: TGTGCCAGCAGAAGAGGGCTAGCGGGAGATAACGAGCAGTACTTC. This sequence joins TRBV7-8 and TRBJ2-7; TRBD2 matches 10 bases. The V segment lost 6 bases and the J segment 5 bases; nucleotides outside the gene matches: 10. CDR3 length: 15 residues. Looked up from germline, CDR1 is SGHVS and CDR2 is FQNEAQ.

The gene calls are TRBV5-5 and TRBJ2-7, with 8 nucleotides matching TRBD1. Per the germline V gene, CDR1 is SGHKS and CDR2 is YYEKEE (reference sequence). CDR3 length: 13 amino acids. V dropped 5 bases and J dropped 6; count of bases not matched to a gene: 7. The CDR3 nucleotides read TGTGCCAGCAGTGCCGCCGGACAGGGCGAGCAGTACTTC. It is translated as CASSAAGQGEQYF.

V usage is TRBV5-4 and J usage is TRBJ2-2; TRBD1 agrees at 8 bases. With 1 base clipped from V and 4 bases from J, the junction kept 3 bases outside the gene matches. The CDR3 spans 15 residues. CDR1 and CDR2 (germline): SGHNT, YYREEE (reference sequence). CDR3 sequence (DNA): TGTGCCAGCAGCTTGCGACAGGGGCTCACCGGGGAGCTGTTTTTT. Translated: CASSLRQGLTGELFF.